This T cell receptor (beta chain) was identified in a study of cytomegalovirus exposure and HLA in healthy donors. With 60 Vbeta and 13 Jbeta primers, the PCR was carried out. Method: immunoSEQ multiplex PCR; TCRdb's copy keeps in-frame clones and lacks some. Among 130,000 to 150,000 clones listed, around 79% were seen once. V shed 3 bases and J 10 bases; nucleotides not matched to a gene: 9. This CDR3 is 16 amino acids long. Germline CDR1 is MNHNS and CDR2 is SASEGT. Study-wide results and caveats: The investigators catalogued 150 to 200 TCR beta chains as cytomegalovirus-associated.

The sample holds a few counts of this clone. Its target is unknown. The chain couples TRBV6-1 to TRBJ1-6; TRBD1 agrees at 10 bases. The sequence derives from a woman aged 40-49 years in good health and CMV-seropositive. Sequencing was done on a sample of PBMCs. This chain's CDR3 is CASSEWGQGTGSPLHF. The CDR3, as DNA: TGTGCCAGCAGTGAGTGGGGACAGGGGACAGGATCACCCCTCCACTTT.